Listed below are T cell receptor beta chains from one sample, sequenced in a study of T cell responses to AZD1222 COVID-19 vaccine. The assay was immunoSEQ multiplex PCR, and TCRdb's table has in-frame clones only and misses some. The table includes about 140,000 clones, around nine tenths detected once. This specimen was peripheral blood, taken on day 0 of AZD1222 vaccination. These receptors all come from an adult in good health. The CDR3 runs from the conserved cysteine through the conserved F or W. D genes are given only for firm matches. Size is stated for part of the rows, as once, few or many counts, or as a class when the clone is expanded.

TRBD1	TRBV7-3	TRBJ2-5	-	TGTGCCAGCAGCTTGACAGGGGAAGAGACCCAGTACTTC	CASSLTGEETQYF
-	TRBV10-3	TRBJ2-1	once	TGTGCCATCACGAGCTCCTACAATGAGCAGTTCTTC	CAITSSYNEQFF
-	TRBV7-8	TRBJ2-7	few	TGTGCCAGCAGCCAGGACGTGGTCAACGAGCAGTACTTC	CASSQDVVNEQYF
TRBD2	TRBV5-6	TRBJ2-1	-	TGTGCCAGCAGCTCTACTAGCGGGAGGGCCTCCTACAATGAGCAGTTCTTC	CASSSTSGRASYNEQFF
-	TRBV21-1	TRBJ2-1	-	TGTGCCAGCAGCGGCAGACTAGAACGGGAGGTTGGGAATGAGCAGTTCTTC	CASSGRLEREVGNEQFF
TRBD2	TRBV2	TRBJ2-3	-	TGTGCCAGCTCTAGCGGGAGGAAGACAGATACGCAGTATTTT	CASSSGRKTDTQYF
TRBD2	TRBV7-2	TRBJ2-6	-	TGTGCCAGCAGCTTGGCCGGGACTATATCTCCTGGGGCCAACGTCCTGACTTTC	CASSLAGTISPGANVLTF
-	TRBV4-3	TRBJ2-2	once	TGCGCCAGCAGCCACTTGGCGGGCGACACCGGGGAGCTGTTTTTT	CASSHLAGDTGELFF
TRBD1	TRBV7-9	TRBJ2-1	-	TGTGCCAGCAGCTTTGAACGGACAGGGGTTAATGAGCAGTTCTTC	CASSFERTGVNEQFF
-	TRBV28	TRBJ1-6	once	TGTGCCAGCAGGCATATGGACAGTTATAATTCACCCCTCCACTTT	CASRHMDSYNSPLHF
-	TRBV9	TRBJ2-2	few	TGTGCCAGCACCCTCTGGGCAACCGGGGAGCTGTTTTTT	CASTLWATGELFF
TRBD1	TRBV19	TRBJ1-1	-	TGTGCCAGTAGTATCCAGGGACAGGGGGCGGTAGCTTTCTTT	CASSIQGQGAVAFF
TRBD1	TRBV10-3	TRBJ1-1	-	TGTGCCATCAGGAGGGGGCGAGAGACTGAAGCTTTCTTT	CAIRRGRETEAFF
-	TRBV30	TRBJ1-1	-	TGTGCCTGGAGTGTATTCACTGAAGCTTTCTTT	CAWSVFTEAFF
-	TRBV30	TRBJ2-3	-	TGTGCCTGGAGTGTACTTCCCCCAGAGGCATCGGATACGCAGTATTTT	CAWSVLPPEASDTQYF
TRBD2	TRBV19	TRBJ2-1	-	TGTGCCAGTAGTACCCGACTAGCGGGAGGGCGATACAATGAGCAGTTCTTC	CASSTRLAGGRYNEQFF
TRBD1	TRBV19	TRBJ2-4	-	TGTGCCAGTAGTCCGGGACAGGGGTTTTTAGCCAAAAACATTCAGTACTTC	CASSPGQGFLAKNIQYF
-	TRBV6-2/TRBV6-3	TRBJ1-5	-	TGTGCCAGCAGTGGGCCGTTACCGGATCGGCCCCAGCATTTT	CASSGPLPDRPQHF
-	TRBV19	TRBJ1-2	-	TGTGCCAGTAGTATAGACGGCGCTAACTATGGCTACACCTTC	CASSIDGANYGYTF
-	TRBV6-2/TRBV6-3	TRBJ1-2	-	TGTGCCAGCAGTTACTCGGACCGACTTTCCTATGGCTACACCTTC	CASSYSDRLSYGYTF
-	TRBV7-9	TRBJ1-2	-	TGTGCCAGCAGTGGGAGGGGTTTTGGCTACACCTTC	CASSGRGFGYTF
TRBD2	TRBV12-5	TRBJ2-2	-	TGTGCTAGTGGGAGGAGCGGGAGTAGCACCGGGGAGCTGTTTTTT	CASGRSGSSTGELFF
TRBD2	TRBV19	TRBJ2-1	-	TGTGCCAGTATGGGACTAGCGGGAGAACGGCAGTTCTTC	CASMGLAGERQFF
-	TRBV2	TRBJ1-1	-	TGTGCCAGCAGTGGGTGGGCGAACACTGAAGCTTTCTTT	CASSGWANTEAFF
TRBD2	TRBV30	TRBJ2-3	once	TGTGCCTGGAGAACTAGCGGCACTCGAGATACGCAGTATTTT	CAWRTSGTRDTQYF
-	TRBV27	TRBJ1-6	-	TGTGCCAGCAGCCCCTTCGGGCAGGAAGTCAGTAATTCACCCCTCCACTTT	CASSPFGQEVSNSPLHF
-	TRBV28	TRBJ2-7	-	TGTGCCAGCAGGGGAACAGGGAGCTACGAGCAGTACTTC	CASRGTGSYEQYF
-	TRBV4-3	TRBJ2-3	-	TGCGCCAGCAGCCAAGCGGGAGCTACAGATACGCAGTATTTT	CASSQAGATDTQYF
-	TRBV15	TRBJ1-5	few	TGTGCCACCAGCGACCCTTGGGGCAATCAGCCCCAGCATTTT	CATSDPWGNQPQHF
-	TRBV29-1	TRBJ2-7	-	TGCAGCGTTGTTGGAAGGGGCAGCCCCGGGACTCAGAGCTCCTACGAGCAGTACTTC	CSVVGRGSPGTQSSYEQYF
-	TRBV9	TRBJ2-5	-	TGTGCCAGCAGCGTAGGGCAGGGCTGGGAGACCCAGTACTTC	CASSVGQGWETQYF
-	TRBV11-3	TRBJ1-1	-	TGTGCCAGCAGCTTGGCGGGGCCGAACACTGAAGCTTTCTTT	CASSLAGPNTEAFF
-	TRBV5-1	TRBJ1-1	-	TGCGCCAGCAAAAGGAATACAGGGAACACTGAAGCTTTCTTT	CASKRNTGNTEAFF
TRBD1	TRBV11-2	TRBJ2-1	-	TGTGCCAGCAGCTCCTTGGGACAGGTAAGTTCCCTCCATGAGCAGTTCTTC	CASSSLGQVSSLHEQFF
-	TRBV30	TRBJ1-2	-	TGTGCCTGGAGGAGACAGTACAATAACTATGGCTACACCTTC	CAWRRQYNNYGYTF
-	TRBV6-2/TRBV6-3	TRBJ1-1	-	TGTGCCAGCAGCCTACTCGGGACCGATGCCACTGAAGCTTTCTTT	CASSLLGTDATEAFF
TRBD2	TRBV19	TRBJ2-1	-	TGTGCCAGTCAAACTAGCCCCGGACTAGCGGGAGAGTACAATGAGCAGTTCTTC	CASQTSPGLAGEYNEQFF
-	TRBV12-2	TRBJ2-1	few	TGTGCAAGTCGCTTAGGGGACAGGGGTTGGTACAAGAATGAGCAGTTCTTC	CASRLGDRGWYKNEQFF
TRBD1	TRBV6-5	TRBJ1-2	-	TGTGCCAGCAGAGGGACAGGCATGTATGGCTACACCTTC	CASRGTGMYGYTF
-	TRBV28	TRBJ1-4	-	TGTGCCAGCACGCCGGCGACCTATAATGAAAAACTGTTTTTT	CASTPATYNEKLFF
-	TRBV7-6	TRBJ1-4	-	TGTGCCAGCAGCCTAGGTTATGGGTTAGGGGATTCCAATGAAAAACTGTTTTTT	CASSLGYGLGDSNEKLFF
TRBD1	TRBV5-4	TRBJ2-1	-	TGTGCCAGCAGCCAGACCGGGACAGGGTCGTACGAGCAGTTCTTC	CASSQTGTGSYEQFF
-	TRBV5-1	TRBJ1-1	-	TGCGCCAGCAGGAGCAATACAAAAGCGAACACTGAAGCTTTCTTT	CASRSNTKANTEAFF
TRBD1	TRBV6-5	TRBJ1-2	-	TGTGCCAGCAGTTCCGGGACAGGGACCTATGGCTACACCTTC	CASSSGTGTYGYTF
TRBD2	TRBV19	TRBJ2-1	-	TGTGCCAGTAGTAGGTCCCCTCGGCTAGCGGGAAGGCTGTACAATGAGCAGTTCTTC	CASSRSPRLAGRLYNEQFF
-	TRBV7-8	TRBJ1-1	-	TGTGCCAGCAGCACCGAGGGGGGCACTGAAGCTTTCTTT	CASSTEGGTEAFF
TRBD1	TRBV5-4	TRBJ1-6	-	TGTGCCAGCAGCCCTGGACAGGGTTTGACAAATTCACCCCTCCACTTT	CASSPGQGLTNSPLHF
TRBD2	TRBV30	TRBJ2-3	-	TGTGCCTGGAGTCCCGGACTAGCGGACTACACAGATACGCAGTATTTT	CAWSPGLADYTDTQYF
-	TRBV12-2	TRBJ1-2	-	TGTGCAAGTCGCCCCCCCGGCTATGGCTACACCTTC	CASRPPGYGYTF
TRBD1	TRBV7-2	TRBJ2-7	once	TGTGCCAGCAGCCGTACAGGGGGCTCCTACGAGCAGTACTTC	CASSRTGGSYEQYF
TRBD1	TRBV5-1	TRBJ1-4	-	TGCGCCAGCAGCACTAACAGGGGAGAGAGACTGTTTTTT	CASSTNRGERLFF